The source of this T cell receptor (beta chain) is a study of T-cell memory formation after mild COVID-19. Turning to the study itself: Clustering of TCRs was largely donor specific.

This CDR3 has 16 amino acids. This clonotype was detected a few times. Its antigen remains unidentified. Using constant-segment primers, 5'RACE produced TCR alpha and TCR beta cDNA libraries carrying sample barcodes and UMIs. TCRdb processed the 5' RACE reads anew with MiXCR; each CDR3 protein has one entry. The repertoire consists of 200,000 to 300,000 distinct CDR3 sequences, with just over 15% occurring once and the leading ten covering 2.1%. Findings and limits, study-wide: A balance of CD4 and CD8 characterized clones contracting day 15 to 85, whereas later expanders leaned CD4+. For contracting clones, CD4+ ones sat mainly in CM and EM, CD8+ in EMRA.

Sequenced: PBMCs or a T cell subset sorted from them (not recorded which). The chain joins TRBV1 to TRBJ2-5; TRBD2 was called by the table and not checked on the DNA. TRBV1 is a known pseudogene. The TCR originated in an adult woman who had mild COVID-19 (a few samples of this study predate the infection). Cell type and time point are not known. CDR3 bases: TGCACCAGCAGTACCATGACTAGCGGGAGTAAAGAGACCCAGTACTTC. Translating gives CTSSTMTSGSKETQYF.